Shown below are 3 T cell receptor beta chains from a single sample sequenced in a study of molecular identifiers for immune sequencing clone quantification. A single record per CDR3 protein comes from TCRdb applying MiXCR to the PCR reads. The repertoire holds around 480,000 distinct CDR3 sequences, with 25% as singletons. Input material: naive CD8+ T cells from blood, with Jurkat cell RNA spiked in. Indicated subset: FACS-sorted CD8+CD4-CCR7+CD45RA+ naive T cells. These TCRs come from a human donor in good health. Some libraries in this study had Jurkat cell RNA spiked in.

The table lists this clonotype with a few counts. The chain carries TRBV29-1 and TRBJ2-2; tentatively, D is TRBD2 (6 bases). V was trimmed by 0 bases and J by 4 bases, leaving 18 bases between them. CDR1 SQVTM and CDR2 ANQGSEA come from the germline V gene. The CDR3 contains 17 residues. CDR3 coding DNA: TGCAGCGTTGAAGATTCGAAGGGTGGCGGGGTCACCGGGGAGCTGTTTTTT. This codes for CSVEDSKGGGVTGELFF.

Comments on this clonotype: It may be a read error: a sequence one base away is much more abundant. The chain employs TRBV27 and TRBJ2-7; TRBD2 is a possible D gene (5 bases). Germline loops: CDR1 MNHEY, CDR2 SMNVEV (reference sequence). V lost 7 bases and J 4 bases, leaving 17 bases between the germline ends. The CDR3 runs 14 residues. The CDR3 loop reads CASNFSGETYEQYF. CDR3 coding DNA: TGTGCCAGCAATTTTTCCGGGGAGACATACGAGCAGTACTTC.

Of note for this clonotype: This could be a read error, since a much larger clone is one nucleotide away. Since no conserved phenylalanine or tryptophan closes the CDR3, a read error is the likely cause. The chain joins TRBV7-2 to TRBJ2-5, with 8 bases that match TRBD1. After removal of 6 bases from V and 1 base from J, the junction contained 13 bases not matched to a gene. Germline V gene sequence: CDR1 SGHTA, CDR2 FQGNSA. There are 17 residues in the CDR3. In DNA, the CDR3 is TGTGCCAGCAGGATCGGACAGGGAAGAGGTCTCCAAGAGACCCAGTACCTC. It is translated as CASRIGQGRGLQETQYL.